This T cell receptor beta chain was obtained from a study of blood T cells in healthy people across ages. A second PCR, run for roughly 7 to 12 cycles, used a sample-barcoded 5' primer plus a J-beta primer mix. TCRdb passed the 5' RACE reads through MiXCR, listing each CDR3 protein once. The sample lists some 930,000 distinct CDR3 sequences, 25% to 30% seen once, with 10% in the top ten. CDR3 length equals 16 residues. Trimming removed 0 bases at V and 0 bases at J, with 11 bases between. CDR1 and CDR2 (germline): DFQATT, SNEGSKA (reference sequence). This clonotype was observed a handful of times. A further study also used this sample, focusing on T cells of mothers and their children. That work contributes: Three healthy Caucasian mothers served as donors, and their six children did as well.

The sequence derives from a woman aged 40 to 50 in good health. V usage is TRBV20-1 and J usage is TRBJ2-2; D remains ambiguous. The sequenced sample consisted of blood. As DNA, the CDR3 is TGCAGTGCTAGAGATGTCCGGGCCGCGAACACCGGGGAGCTGTTTTTT. Protein sequence: CSARDVRAANTGELFF.